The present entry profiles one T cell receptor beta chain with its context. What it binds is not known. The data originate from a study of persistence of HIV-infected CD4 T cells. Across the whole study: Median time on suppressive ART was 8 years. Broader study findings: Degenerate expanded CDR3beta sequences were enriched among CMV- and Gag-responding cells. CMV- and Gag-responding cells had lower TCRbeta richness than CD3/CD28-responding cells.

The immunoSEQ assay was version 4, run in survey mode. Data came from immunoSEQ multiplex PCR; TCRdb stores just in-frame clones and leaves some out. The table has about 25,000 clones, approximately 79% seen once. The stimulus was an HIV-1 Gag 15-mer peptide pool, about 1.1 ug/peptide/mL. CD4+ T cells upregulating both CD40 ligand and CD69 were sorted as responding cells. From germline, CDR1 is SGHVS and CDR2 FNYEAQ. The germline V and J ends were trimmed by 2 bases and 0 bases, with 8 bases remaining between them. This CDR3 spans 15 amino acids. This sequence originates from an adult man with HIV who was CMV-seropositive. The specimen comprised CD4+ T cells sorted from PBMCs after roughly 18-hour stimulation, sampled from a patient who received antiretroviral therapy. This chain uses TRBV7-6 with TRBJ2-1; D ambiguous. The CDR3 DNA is TGTGCCAGCAGCTTAAGAGATAGCTCCTACAATGAGCAGTTCTTC. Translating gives CASSLRDSSYNEQFF.